This entry concerns a single T cell receptor beta chain. Its specificity is unknown. This record comes from a study of beta chain features in type 1 diabetes. Study findings and constraints: Among all four CD4+ subsets, Type 1 diabetes patients had TCRB CDR3s that were moderately but significantly shorter. For patients, the naive, central memory and Treg TCRB repertoires appeared more alike than for healthy donors.

The whole isolated RNA underwent reverse transcription, so sequencing captured expressed TCRB transcripts. Mean read depth for naive, central memory and regulatory T cell samples was about 3.6 million reads. The repertoire was sequenced with immunoSEQ multiplex PCR; TCRdb's copy has only in-frame clones and lacks some. The table has 600,000 to 700,000 clones, around 11% seen once; the top ten hold around 0.12%. V lost 0 bases and J lost 7, with 17 bases in between. From germline, CDR1 is SGDLS and CDR2 YYNGEE. This CDR3 is 17 amino acids long. The rearrangement joins TRBV9 to TRBJ1-6, with D possibly being TRBD1 (6 bases). The receptor's source is a man younger than 45 with type 1 diabetes. Sequencing used naive CD4+ T cells from blood. Here the CDR3 DNA reads TGTGCCAGCAGCGTAGAGTCCGGGGGCAGAGGGAATTCACCCCTCCACTTT. This encodes CASSVESGGRGNSPLHF.